This TCR beta chain came from a study of response to subunit inactivated influenza vaccine. The CDR3 loop spans 17 amino acids. The germline V gene encodes CDR1 LGHNA and CDR2 YNFKEQ. V lost 3 bases to trimming and J lost 0 bases, with 17 bases between them. Study-wide results and limits: The authors offered the suggestion that each seasonal influenza vaccination recruits few new T cells.

TCRdb redid the calling of the RT-PCR reads with MiXCR, one entry per CDR3 protein. The sample yields 700,000 to 900,000 distinct CDR3 sequences, less than 25% seen once. Of note for this clonotype: Antigen specificity is unknown.

This receptor was taken from a man aged 45 to 65 who received an inactivated influenza vaccine. This rearrangement joins TRBV4-2 to TRBJ1-2, with D possibly matching TRBD1 (5 bases). The sample was PBMCs from blood, taken roughly 5 days after vaccination. The CDR3 bases are TGTGCCAGCAGCCAGGGGACCCGGCGGGTAGCTAACTATGGCTACACCTTC. Translating gives CASSQGTRRVANYGYTF.